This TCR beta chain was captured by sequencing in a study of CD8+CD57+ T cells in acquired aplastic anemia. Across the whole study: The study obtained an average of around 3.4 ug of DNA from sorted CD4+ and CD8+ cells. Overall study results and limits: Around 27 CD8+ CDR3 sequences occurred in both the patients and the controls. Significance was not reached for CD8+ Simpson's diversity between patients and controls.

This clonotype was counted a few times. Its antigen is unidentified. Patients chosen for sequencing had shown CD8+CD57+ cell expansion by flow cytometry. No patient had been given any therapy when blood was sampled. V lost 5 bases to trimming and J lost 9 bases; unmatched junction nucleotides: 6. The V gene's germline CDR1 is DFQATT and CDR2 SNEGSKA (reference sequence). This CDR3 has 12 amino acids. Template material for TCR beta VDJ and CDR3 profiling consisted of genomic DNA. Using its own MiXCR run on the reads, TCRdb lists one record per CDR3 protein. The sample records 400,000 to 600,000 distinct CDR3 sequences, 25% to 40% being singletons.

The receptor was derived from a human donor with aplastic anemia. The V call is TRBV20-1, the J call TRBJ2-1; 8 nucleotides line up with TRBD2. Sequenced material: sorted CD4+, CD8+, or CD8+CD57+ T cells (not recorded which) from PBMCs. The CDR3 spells CSAPGTRIEQFF. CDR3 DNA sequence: TGCAGTGCTCCTGGGACTAGAATTGAGCAGTTCTTC.